This T cell receptor beta chain emerged from a study of blood T cell repertoires in COVID-19. Study background: Spain, Italy and the United States supplied samples that represented acute and convalescent COVID-19. Sample material is recorded as cDNA or gDNA derived from T cells, B-cell-depleted T cells, or PBMCs.

This CDR3 comprises 14 residues. V shed 2 bases, J shed 6 bases, and the junction held 5 bases outside the gene matches. CDR1 ENHRY and CDR2 SYGVKD come from the germline V gene. The authors' processing: Amplified reference gene primers provided the basis for estimating nucleated cell counts. The assay was immunoSEQ multiplex PCR, and TCRdb's table has in-frame clones only and misses some. From that table come the V and J calls and clone size; the DNA was used to work out D and trimming. The sample records roughly 230,000 clones, more than 65% being singletons. The rearrangement joins TRBV10-3 to TRBJ1-2, with 8 bases lining up with TRBD1. Sequencing used peripheral blood. The TCR sequence derives from a woman older than 75 with acute or convalescent COVID-19. The DNA for the CDR3 is TGTGCCATCAGTGAGGGTAGACAGGGGAATGGCTACACCTTC. Translating it yields CAISEGRQGNGYTF.